This T cell receptor (beta chain) comes out of a study of control samples from healthy donors and cancer patients. The CDR3 loop spans 14 amino acids. The ends were cut back, 2 bases at V and 2 bases at J, with 9 bases in the middle. Germline CDR1 is MNHEY and CDR2 is SMNVEV (reference sequence). This table comes from immunoSEQ multiplex PCR, and its TCRdb copy is limited to in-frame clones, with some not included. The sample records some 200,000 clones, roughly 94% being singletons. This TCR came from a man aged 45-65 years in good health. Sequenced: blood. The chain is built from TRBV27 and TRBJ2-5; D uncertain. CDR3 nucleotide sequence: TGTGCCAGCAGTTTAATTGGGCCGCAAGAGACCCAGTACTTC. Its translation is CASSLIGPQETQYF.